The 29 T cell receptor beta chains given below trace back to one sample, sequenced in a study of early T cells in non-severe SARS-CoV-2 infection. TCRdb re-called the 5' RACE reads with MiXCR, one entry per CDR3 protein. The table records 55,000 to 85,000 distinct CDR3 sequences, roughly 13% of them present only once. Sequencing was performed on whole blood. These receptors were obtained from an adult who was a healthcare worker with PCR-confirmed SARS-CoV-2 infection or an uninfected control (not recorded which).

The J gene is TRBJ1-1, the V gene TRBV7-2; 7 bases are shared with TRBD1. The ends lost 1 base at V and 7 bases at J; junction bases unmatched: 3. The CDR3 is made up of 13 amino acids. Germline V gene data show CDR1 as SGHTA and CDR2 as FQGNSA. The CDR3, as DNA: TGTGCCAGCAGCTTAGGACAGGGACTTGAAGCTTTCTTT. This codes for CASSLGQGLEAFF.

The rearrangement joins TRBV20-1 to TRBJ2-7; 8 bases fit TRBD1. The CDR3 is 14 amino acids. V lost 6 bases to trimming and J lost 5 bases; unmatched junction nucleotides: 12. Per the germline V gene, CDR1 is DFQATT and CDR2 is SNEGSKA (reference sequence). The CDR3: CSARGWTGLDEQYF. For the CDR3, the DNA is TGCAGTGCCCGGGGGTGGACAGGGCTGGACGAGCAGTACTTC.

The rearrangement links TRBV19 to TRBJ2-3; 12 bases match TRBD2. Trimming took 4 bases from V and 4 from J; bases not matched to a gene: 6. The CDR3 runs to 16 residues. The germline gives CDR1 LNHDA, CDR2 SQIVND (reference sequence). Here the CDR3 reads CASSRWTSGEPDTQYF. The DNA of the CDR3 is TGTGCCAGTAGTAGATGGACTAGCGGGGAACCAGATACGCAGTATTTT.

This clonotype was observed a few times. The chain links TRBV11-2 to TRBJ2-5; TRBD1 matches at 8 bases. Trimming cost V 6 bases and J 2 bases; bases outside gene matches: 5. The germline gives CDR1 SGHAT, CDR2 FQNNGV. The CDR3 sequence is 14 residues long. CDR3 sequence (DNA): TGTGCCAGCAGTTCACAGGGGGTACAAGAGACCCAGTACTTC. Translated, it gives CASSSQGVQETQYF.

In this sample, this clonotype turned up a few times. The gene calls are TRBV20-1 and TRBJ1-2; D unclear. This CDR3 has 13 residues. Looked up from germline, CDR1 is DFQATT and CDR2 is SNEGSKA (reference sequence). V was clipped by 0 bases and J by 2 bases, with 7 bases between them. CDR3 coding DNA: TGCAGTGCTAGAGAGCCGAGCAACTATGGCTACACCTTC. Translating gives CSAREPSNYGYTF.

The CDR3 sequence: CSATGLAGGNEQFF. The CDR3 DNA reads TGCAGTGCTACGGGACTAGCGGGGGGCAATGAGCAGTTCTTC. The V and J genes are TRBV20-1 and TRBJ2-1; TRBD2 matches at 15 bases. This CDR3 is built from 14 residues. The ends lost 4 bases at V and 6 bases at J; junction bases unmatched: 1. CDR1 is DFQATT and CDR2 is SNEGSKA in the germline V gene (reference sequence).

This chain connects TRBV19 to TRBJ2-5; D tentatively fits TRBD1 or TRBD2 (5 bases each). The V end lost 3 bases, the J end lost 0 bases, and 8 bases lay between the germline ends. From germline, CDR1 is LNHDA and CDR2 SQIVND (reference sequence). The CDR3 spans 14 residues. CDR3 loop: CASSIGTYQETQYF. CDR3 coding DNA: TGTGCCAGTAGTATTGGGACGTACCAAGAGACCCAGTACTTC.

In nucleotides, the CDR3 is TGTGCCAGCAGTAATTCCGGGACAGGGGTTGGTGAAAAACTGTTTTTT. Residues: CASSNSGTGVGEKLFF. The chain links TRBV28 to TRBJ1-4; 10 bases agree with TRBD1. V gave up 5 bases and J gave up 7 bases; unmatched junction bases: 10. The V gene's germline CDR1 is MDHEN and CDR2 SYDVKM. There are 16 residues in the CDR3.

This clonotype was observed a handful of times. V usage is TRBV5-1 and J usage is TRBJ1-1, with D maybe TRBD1 (5 bases). The CDR3 length is 15 residues. Germline CDR1 SGHRS, CDR2 YFSETQ. Trimming cost V 4 bases and J 4 bases, with 17 bases left between them. CDR3 sequence (DNA): TGCGCCAGCAGCAGTGGGGACCAAGGGTTCACTGAAGCTTTCTTT. It translates to CASSSGDQGFTEAFF. The full variable domain, completed using reference TRBV5-1 and TRBJ1-1, is KAGVTQTPRYLIKTRGQQVTLSCSPISGHRSVSWYQQTPGQGLQFLFEYFSETQRNKGNFPGRFSGRQFSNSRSEMNVSTLELGDSALYLCASSSGDQGFTEAFFGQGTRLTVV.

At least ten counts were recorded for this clonotype. J is TRBJ1-1 and V is TRBV4-2; a possible D gene is TRBD1 (5 bases). From germline, CDR1 is LGHNA and CDR2 YNFKEQ. The germline V and J ends were trimmed by 4 bases and 3 bases, with 18 bases remaining between them. The CDR3 runs to 16 residues. In nucleotides, the CDR3 is TGTGCCAGCAGCCTACTGCGGGGGGAATGGGACACTGAAGCTTTCTTT. Its protein product is CASSLLRGEWDTEAFF.

The genes are TRBV7-2 and TRBJ1-2; 9 positions match TRBD1. This CDR3 region has 14 residues. Germline trimming cut 6 bases from V and 5 bases from J; bases unmatched to any gene: 7. Looked up from germline, CDR1 is SGHTA and CDR2 is FQGNSA. This chain's CDR3 is CASSYTGGQYGYTF. The CDR3 bases are TGTGCCAGCAGTTATACAGGGGGCCAATATGGCTACACCTTC.

In its sample, this clonotype was seen many times. The chain has TRBV7-9 and TRBJ2-1; D not resolved. Germline assignment: CDR1 SEHNR and CDR2 FQNEAQ (reference sequence). V dropped 3 bases and J dropped 5 bases, with 8 bases sitting between them. This CDR3 spans 13 amino acids. The CDR3 region is CASSLNSNNEQFF. The CDR3 DNA reads as TGTGCCAGCAGCTTGAACAGCAACAATGAGCAGTTCTTC.

The chain is built from TRBV18 and TRBJ1-1; tentatively, D is TRBD1 (5 bases). The CDR3 has 15 amino acids. Trimming shortened V by 3 bases and J by 4 bases, and 15 bases separated the two germline ends. The germline V gene encodes CDR1 KGHSH and CDR2 LQKENI. Written as DNA, the CDR3 is TGTGCCAGCTCACCTTGGGACTCGAGTACCACTGAAGCTTTCTTT. It encodes CASSPWDSSTTEAFF.

This clonotype showed up many times. J is TRBJ1-1 and V is TRBV9; tentative D call: TRBD1 (6 bases). The CDR3 totals 15 residues. Between the trimmed V and J ends, which lost 2 bases and 7 bases, there was a span of 18 bases. The germline V gene encodes CDR1 SGDLS and CDR2 YYNGEE. The CDR3 here is CASSVIGGQSFEAFF. The CDR3 DNA follows: TGTGCCAGCAGCGTTATCGGCGGACAGTCCTTTGAAGCTTTCTTT.

V usage is TRBV14 and J usage is TRBJ2-7; D ambiguous. CDR1 is SGHDN, CDR2 FVKESK, per germline. CDR3 length: 12 amino acids. V gave up 1 base and J gave up 6 bases, with 7 bases separating them. The CDR3 region has the DNA TGTGCCAGCAGCCAAGTCGCGTTCGAGCAGTACTTC. This encodes CASSQVAFEQYF.

This clonotype was seen ten or more times. This chain uses TRBV27 with TRBJ2-1; 8 bases agree with TRBD2. The V gene end was trimmed by 3 bases and the J gene end by 5 bases; junction bases not matched to a gene: 3. Per germline, CDR1 MNHEY and CDR2 SMNVEV (reference sequence). The CDR3 extends over 14 amino acids. CDR3 DNA: TGTGCCAGCAGTTTTTCGGGGGGGGACAATGAGCAGTTCTTC. Residues: CASSFSGGDNEQFF.

This clonotype has ten or more counts. V and J are TRBV12-3 or TRBV12-4 and TRBJ2-3; 13 nucleotides match TRBD2. With V trimmed by 5 bases and J by 3 bases, 5 bases remained unmatched. The length of the CDR3 is 16 residues. CDR3 amino acids: CASSMGLAGRTDTQYF. The DNA of the CDR3 is TGTGCCAGCAGTATGGGACTAGCGGGGAGGACAGATACGCAGTATTTT.

This clonotype was detected a few times. The V and J genes are TRBV7-9 and TRBJ2-1; D is perhaps TRBD1 (6 bases). V lost 0 bases, J lost 0 bases, and 27 bases lay in between. Looked up from germline, CDR1 is SEHNR and CDR2 is FQNEAQ (reference sequence). The CDR3 runs to 22 residues. The CDR3 here is CASSLAWGRTGKSSSSYNEQFF. For the CDR3, the DNA is TGTGCCAGCAGCTTAGCGTGGGGTCGCACAGGGAAATCAAGTAGCTCCTACAATGAGCAGTTCTTC.

This clonotype appeared a few times. V is TRBV29-1 and J is TRBJ2-1; D not resolved. The CDR3 length is 11 residues. The V and J ends lost 3 bases and 8 bases respectively, with 8 bases between them. Germline V gives CDR1 SQVTM, CDR2 ANQGSEA. CDR3 DNA sequence: TGCAGCGTTGAGGCCAGAGATGAGCAGTTCTTC. It translates to CSVEARDEQFF.

The chain has TRBV7-6 and TRBJ2-3; 9 bases are a match to TRBD2. Germline trimming cut 4 bases from V and 2 bases from J; bases unmatched to any gene: 4. This CDR3 contains 15 residues. Germline V CDR1 and CDR2: SGHVS, FNYEAQ. The CDR3 loop reads CASSSQRGVTDTQYF. CDR3 coding DNA: TGTGCCAGCAGCTCGCAGCGGGGGGTCACAGATACGCAGTATTTT.

This clonotype was detected a few times. The chain employs TRBV10-3 and TRBJ1-1, with D perhaps TRBD1 (5 bases). The germline V gene encodes CDR1 ENHRY and CDR2 SYGVKD. CDR3 length: 13 amino acids. V lost 7 bases, J lost 3 bases, and 12 bases lay in between. In nucleotides, the CDR3 is TGTGCCATCACCTCCGACAGATACACTGAAGCTTTCTTT. Residues: CAITSDRYTEAFF.

This clonotype was seen a handful of times. CDR3 region: CASSLWVYGYTF. The CDR3, as DNA: TGTGCCAGCAGTTTATGGGTCTATGGCTACACCTTC. V is TRBV28 and J is TRBJ1-2; unclear D gene. CDR3 length equals 12 residues. V dropped 0 bases and J dropped 4 bases, with 3 bases sitting between them. Germline V lookup: CDR1 MDHEN, CDR2 SYDVKM.

The rearrangement links TRBV5-1 to TRBJ2-7, with D possibly being TRBD1 (5 bases). Trimming removed 2 bases at V and 7 bases at J, with 16 bases between. Germline V gene lookup returns CDR1 SGHRS and CDR2 YFSETQ. This CDR3 has 14 residues. The CDR3 nucleotides read TGCGCCAGCAGCTTTTCGAGTCAGGGTTTTGAGCAGTACTTC. Protein: CASSFSSQGFEQYF.

V gene TRBV9 combines with J gene TRBJ1-2; D not resolved. CDR3 length: 15 residues. CDR1 SGDLS and CDR2 YYNGEE come from the germline V gene. Trimming stripped 0 bases from V and 3 bases from J, with 12 bases between. CDR3 bases: TGTGCCAGCAGCGTAGCGGGCGTAGGCCACTATGGCTACACCTTC. Amino acids: CASSVAGVGHYGYTF.

In its sample, this clonotype was seen once. The chain uses TRBV5-1 and TRBJ2-7; 7 bases line up with TRBD1. Losses at the gene ends were 0 bases for V and 2 bases for J; bases not matched to a gene: 5. The CDR3 runs 15 residues. Per the germline V gene, CDR1 is SGHRS and CDR2 is YFSETQ. The chain's CDR3 is CASSLGDRMTYEQYF. CDR3 bases: TGCGCCAGCAGCTTGGGGGACAGAATGACCTACGAGCAGTACTTC.

This clonotype was counted between two and nine times. The chain uses TRBV12-3 or TRBV12-4 and TRBJ2-7, with 10 bases fitting TRBD1. Trimming cost V 0 bases and J 4 bases; bases outside gene matches: 3. The CDR3 covers 15 residues. The CDR3 region is CASSLAGQGWYEQYF. The CDR3, as DNA: TGTGCCAGCAGTTTAGCGGGACAGGGGTGGTACGAGCAGTACTTC.

This clonotype was seen only a few times. The gene calls are TRBV28 and TRBJ2-2; 7 positions match TRBD1. The CDR3 totals 12 residues. CDR1 is MDHEN, CDR2 SYDVKM, per germline. J was trimmed by 9 bases and V by 8 bases; bases with no gene match: 6. As DNA, the CDR3 is TGTGCCAGCCAAAAGGGGGCACGGGAGCTGTTTTTT. Protein product: CASQKGARELFF.

This clonotype was seen repeatedly, ten times or more. This chain uses TRBV7-2 with TRBJ1-2; possibly TRBD1 for D (5 bases). The CDR3 sequence is 13 residues long. V gave up 5 bases and J gave up 2 bases, with 9 bases separating them. Per the germline V gene, CDR1 is SGHTA and CDR2 is FQGNSA. This CDR3 reads CASSPDRNYGYTF. The CDR3 nucleotides are TGTGCCAGCAGCCCCGACAGAAACTATGGCTACACCTTC.

The chain couples TRBV5-1 to TRBJ2-2; 7 bases are shared with TRBD1. Germline V gives CDR1 SGHRS, CDR2 YFSETQ. With V trimmed by 0 bases and J by 4 bases, 9 bases remained unmatched. The CDR3 is made up of 17 amino acids. The CDR3 sequence: CASSLESWDRSTGELFF. CDR3 in DNA: TGCGCCAGCAGCTTGGAGTCTTGGGACAGATCCACCGGGGAGCTGTTTTTT.